This TCR beta chain was sequenced for a study of T-cell memory formation after mild COVID-19. Findings of the study overall: Clonal second-wave expansions that peaked on day 37 had unconfirmed SARS-CoV-2 specificity.

V shed 0 bases and J shed 3 bases, with 9 bases lying between them. The germline CDR1 and CDR2 sequences are SEHNR and FQNEAQ (reference sequence). The CDR3 has 14 amino acids. This clonotype showed up many times. Antigen unknown. Constant-segment primers and 5'RACE yielded cDNA libraries for TCR alpha and TCR beta, each carrying sample barcodes and UMIs. MiXCR, run by TCRdb on the 5' RACE reads, gives a single entry per CDR3 protein. The sample has a few hundred thousand distinct CDR3 sequences, approximately 8% seen once; the top ten hold about 20%. This TCR derives from a man younger than 35 who had mild COVID-19 (a few samples of this study predate the infection). Cell type and time point are not known. The sequenced sample consisted of PBMCs or a T cell subset sorted from them (not recorded which). The chain links TRBV7-9 to TRBJ2-7, with D perhaps given as TRBD1 or TRBD2 (5 bases each). The CDR3 DNA sequence: TGTGCCAGCAGCTTAGCGTGGGACGGCTACGAGCAGTACTTC. Its translation: CASSLAWDGYEQYF.